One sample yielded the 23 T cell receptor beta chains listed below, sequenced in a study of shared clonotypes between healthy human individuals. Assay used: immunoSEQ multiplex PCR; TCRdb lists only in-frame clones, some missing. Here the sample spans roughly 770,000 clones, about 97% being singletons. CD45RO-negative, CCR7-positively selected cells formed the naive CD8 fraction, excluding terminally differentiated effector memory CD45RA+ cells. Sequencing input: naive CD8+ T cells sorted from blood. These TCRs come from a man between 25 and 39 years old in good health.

In nucleotides, the CDR3 is TGTGCCAGCTCACCACCGCGGGGGGGGTACGAGCAGTACTTC. Translating gives CASSPPRGGYEQYF. This chain joins TRBV18 and TRBJ2-7, with 9 nucleotides matching TRBD2. The V and J ends lost 0 bases and 4 bases, in that order; junction bases with no gene match: 1. Germline lookup yields CDR1 KGHSH and CDR2 LQKENI. The CDR3 runs 14 residues.

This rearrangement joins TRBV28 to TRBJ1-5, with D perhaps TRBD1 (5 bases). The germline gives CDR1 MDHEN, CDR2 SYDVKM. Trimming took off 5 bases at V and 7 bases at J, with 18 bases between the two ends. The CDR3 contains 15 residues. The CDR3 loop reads CASSPIGVAGQPQHF. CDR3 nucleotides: TGTGCCAGCAGTCCGATAGGGGTGGCGGGACAGCCCCAGCATTTT.

The DNA for the CDR3 is TGTGCCAGCAGTGGACAGGGAACGGGCGGAAACACCATATATTTT. This sequence encodes CASSGQGTGGNTIYF. The J gene is TRBJ1-3, the V gene TRBV7-9, with 8 bases aligning to TRBD1. Trimming cost V 6 bases and J 4 bases; bases outside gene matches: 8. This CDR3 comprises 15 residues. Germline CDR1 SEHNR, CDR2 FQNEAQ (reference sequence).

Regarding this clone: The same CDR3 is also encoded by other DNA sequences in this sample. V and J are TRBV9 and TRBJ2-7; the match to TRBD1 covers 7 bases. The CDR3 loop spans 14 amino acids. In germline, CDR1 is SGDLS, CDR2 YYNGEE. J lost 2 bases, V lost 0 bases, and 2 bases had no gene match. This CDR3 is CASSVGQGAYEQYF. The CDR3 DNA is TGTGCCAGCAGCGTAGGCCAGGGGGCCTACGAGCAGTACTTC.

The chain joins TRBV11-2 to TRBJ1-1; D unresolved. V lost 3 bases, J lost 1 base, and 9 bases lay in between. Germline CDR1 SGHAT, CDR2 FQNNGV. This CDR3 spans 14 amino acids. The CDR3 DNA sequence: TGTGCCAGCAGCTTGCATCGGGGGAACACTGAAGCTTTCTTT. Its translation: CASSLHRGNTEAFF.

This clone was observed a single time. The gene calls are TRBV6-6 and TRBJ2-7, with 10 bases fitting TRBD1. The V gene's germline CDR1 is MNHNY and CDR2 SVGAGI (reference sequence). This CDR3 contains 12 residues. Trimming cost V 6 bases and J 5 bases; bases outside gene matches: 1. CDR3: CASSGTGDEQYF. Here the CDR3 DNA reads TGTGCCAGCAGCGGGACAGGGGACGAGCAGTACTTC.

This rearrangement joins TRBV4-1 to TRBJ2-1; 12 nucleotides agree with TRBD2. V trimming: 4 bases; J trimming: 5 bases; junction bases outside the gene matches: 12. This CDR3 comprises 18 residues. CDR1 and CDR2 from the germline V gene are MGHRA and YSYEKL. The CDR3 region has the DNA TGCGCCAGCAGCCCGAGGACTAGCGGGACCTTGGGAGACAATGAGCAGTTCTTC. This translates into CASSPRTSGTLGDNEQFF.

The CDR3 nucleotides are TGTGCCAGCAGCCCAGGACTAGCGGGAGTGTTCGAGCAGTACTTC. This encodes CASSPGLAGVFEQYF. The chain employs TRBV7-6 and TRBJ2-7, with 13 bases fitting TRBD2. CDR3 length: 15 residues. Germline values: CDR1 SGHVS, CDR2 FNYEAQ. V lost 5 bases and J lost 6; bases outside the gene matches: 7.

CDR3 bases: TGTGCCAGCAGCTTCCAGGAGCGGGAGTCAACCTACGAGCAGTACTTC. It specifies CASSFQERESTYEQYF. The chain carries TRBV13 and TRBJ2-7; 8 nucleotides agree with TRBD2. The V and J ends lost 3 bases and 2 bases, in that order; junction bases with no gene match: 9. There are 16 residues in the CDR3. Germline CDR1 reads PRHDT; CDR2 reads FYEKMQ (reference sequence). Looking up the rest from reference TRBV13 and TRBJ2-7 gives the full variable domain: AAGVIQSPRHLIKEKRETATLKCYPIPRHDTVYWYQQGPGQDPQFLISFYEKMQSDKGSIPDRFSAQQFSDYHSELNMSSLELGDSALYFCASSFQERESTYEQYFGPGTRLTVT.

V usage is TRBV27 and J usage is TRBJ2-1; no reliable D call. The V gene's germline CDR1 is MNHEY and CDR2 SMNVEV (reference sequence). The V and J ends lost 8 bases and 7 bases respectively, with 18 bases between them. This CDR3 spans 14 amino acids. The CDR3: CASGSVGLSNEQFF. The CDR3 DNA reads TGTGCCAGCGGGTCAGTCGGCTTGTCGAATGAGCAGTTCTTC.

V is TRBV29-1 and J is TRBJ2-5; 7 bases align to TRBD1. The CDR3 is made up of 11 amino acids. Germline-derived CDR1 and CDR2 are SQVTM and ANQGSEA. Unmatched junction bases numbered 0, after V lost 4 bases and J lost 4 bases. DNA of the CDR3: TGCAGCGTTGGACAGGGAGAGACCCAGTACTTC. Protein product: CSVGQGETQYF. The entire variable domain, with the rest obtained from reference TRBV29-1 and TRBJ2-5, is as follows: SAVISQKPSRDICQRGTSLTIQCQVDSQVTMMFWYRQQPGQSLTLIATANQGSEATYESGFVIDKFPISRPNLTFSTLTVSNMSPEDSSIYLCSVGQGETQYFGPGTRLLVL.

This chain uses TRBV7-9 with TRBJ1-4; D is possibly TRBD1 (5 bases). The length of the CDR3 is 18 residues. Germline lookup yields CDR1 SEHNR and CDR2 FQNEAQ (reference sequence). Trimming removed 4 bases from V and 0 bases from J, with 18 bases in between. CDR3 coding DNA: TGTGCCAGCAGCTCGCTAACCGGGACGCCGGCAACTAATGAAAAACTGTTTTTT. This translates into CASSSLTGTPATNEKLFF.

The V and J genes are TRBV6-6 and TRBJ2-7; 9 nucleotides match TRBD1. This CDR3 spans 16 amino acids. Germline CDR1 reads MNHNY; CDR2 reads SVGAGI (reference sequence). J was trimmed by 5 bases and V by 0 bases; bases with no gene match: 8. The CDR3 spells CASSYSTQGALNEQYF. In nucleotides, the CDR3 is TGTGCCAGCAGTTACTCGACACAGGGGGCTTTGAACGAGCAGTACTTC.

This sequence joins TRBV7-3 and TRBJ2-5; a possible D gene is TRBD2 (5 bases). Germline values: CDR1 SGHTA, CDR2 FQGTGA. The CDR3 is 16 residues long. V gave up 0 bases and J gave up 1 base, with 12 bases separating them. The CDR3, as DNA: TGTGCCAGCAGCTTAACCCTTTTCAGCGGCCAAGAGACCCAGTACTTC. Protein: CASSLTLFSGQETQYF.

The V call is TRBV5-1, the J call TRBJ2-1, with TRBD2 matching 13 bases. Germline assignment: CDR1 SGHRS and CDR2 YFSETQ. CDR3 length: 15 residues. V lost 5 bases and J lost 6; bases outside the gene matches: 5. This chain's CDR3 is CASSPGTSGINEQFF. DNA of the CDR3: TGCGCCAGCAGTCCGGGGACTAGCGGGATCAATGAGCAGTTCTTC. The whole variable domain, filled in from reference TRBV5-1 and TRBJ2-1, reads KAGVTQTPRYLIKTRGQQVTLSCSPISGHRSVSWYQQTPGQGLQFLFEYFSETQRNKGNFPGRFSGRQFSNSRSEMNVSTLELGDSALYLCASSPGTSGINEQFFGPGTRLTVL.

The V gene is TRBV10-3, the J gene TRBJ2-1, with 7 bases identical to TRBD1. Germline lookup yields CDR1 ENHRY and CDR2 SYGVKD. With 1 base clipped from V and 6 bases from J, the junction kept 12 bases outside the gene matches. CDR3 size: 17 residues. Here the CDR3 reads CAISEWGEKTGSNEQFF. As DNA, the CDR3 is TGTGCCATCAGTGAGTGGGGAGAGAAGACAGGGAGCAATGAGCAGTTCTTC.

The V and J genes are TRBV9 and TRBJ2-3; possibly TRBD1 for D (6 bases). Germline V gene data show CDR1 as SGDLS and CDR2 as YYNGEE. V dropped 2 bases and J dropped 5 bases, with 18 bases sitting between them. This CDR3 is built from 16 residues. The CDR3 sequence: CASSVFGGGGIDTQYF. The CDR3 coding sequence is TGTGCCAGCAGCGTTTTTGGGGGCGGAGGTATAGATACGCAGTATTTT.

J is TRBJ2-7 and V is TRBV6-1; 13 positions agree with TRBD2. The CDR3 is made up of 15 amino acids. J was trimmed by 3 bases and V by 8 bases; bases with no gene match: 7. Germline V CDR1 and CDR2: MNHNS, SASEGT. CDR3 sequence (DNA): TGTGCCAGCGTGGGGACTAGCGGGAATCGCTACGAGCAGTACTTC. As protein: CASVGTSGNRYEQYF.

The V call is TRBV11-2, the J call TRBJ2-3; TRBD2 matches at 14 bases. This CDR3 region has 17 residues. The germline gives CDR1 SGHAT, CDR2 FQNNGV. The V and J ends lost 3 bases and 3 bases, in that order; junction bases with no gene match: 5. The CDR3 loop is CASSFPRTSGRTDTQYF. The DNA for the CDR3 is TGTGCCAGCAGCTTCCCCCGGACTAGCGGGAGGACAGATACGCAGTATTTT.

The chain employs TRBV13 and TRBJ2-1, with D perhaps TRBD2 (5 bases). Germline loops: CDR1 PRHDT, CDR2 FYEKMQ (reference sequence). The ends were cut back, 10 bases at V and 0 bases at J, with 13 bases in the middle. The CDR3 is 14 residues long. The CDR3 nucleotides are TGTGCCACCACACGGGGAAACTCCTACAATGAGCAGTTCTTC. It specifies CATTRGNSYNEQFF.

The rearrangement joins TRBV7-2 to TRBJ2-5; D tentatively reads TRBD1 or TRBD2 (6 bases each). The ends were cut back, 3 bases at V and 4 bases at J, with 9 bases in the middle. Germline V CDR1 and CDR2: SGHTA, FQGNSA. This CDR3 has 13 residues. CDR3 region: CASSFGGVETQYF. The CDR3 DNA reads TGTGCCAGCAGCTTCGGGGGCGTAGAGACCCAGTACTTC.

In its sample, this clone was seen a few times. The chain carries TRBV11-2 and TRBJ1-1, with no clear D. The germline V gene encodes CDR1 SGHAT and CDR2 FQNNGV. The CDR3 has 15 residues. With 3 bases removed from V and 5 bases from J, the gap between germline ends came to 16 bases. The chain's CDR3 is CASSFRSRTGTEAFF. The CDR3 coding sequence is TGTGCCAGCAGCTTCCGATCCCGTACGGGAACTGAAGCTTTCTTT.

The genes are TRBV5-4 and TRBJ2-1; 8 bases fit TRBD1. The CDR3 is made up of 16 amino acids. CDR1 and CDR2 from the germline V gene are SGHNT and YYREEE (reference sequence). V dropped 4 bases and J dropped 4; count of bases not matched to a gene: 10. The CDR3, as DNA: TGTGCCAGCAGCGACCGGGACAGGTCTATATACAATGAGCAGTTCTTC. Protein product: CASSDRDRSIYNEQFF.